These 9 T cell receptor beta chains were sequenced from one sample in a study of cytomegalovirus exposure and HLA in healthy donors. PCR was performed using 60 Vbeta and 13 Jbeta primers. Data came from immunoSEQ multiplex PCR; TCRdb stores just in-frame clones and leaves some out. The sample lists around 130,000 clones, roughly 69% occurring once. Sample: PBMCs. These receptors were obtained from a human donor in good health.

This clone was counted a single time. The chain links TRBV28 to TRBJ2-7; 9 bases agree with TRBD1. Germline V gene sequence: CDR1 MDHEN, CDR2 SYDVKM. The trim removed 4 bases at V and 0 bases at J, leaving 7 bases unmatched. The CDR3 loop spans 16 amino acids. The CDR3 DNA follows: TGTGCCAGCAGTTCATCCGGGACAGGGAGCTCCTACGAGCAGTACTTC. Its translation is CASSSSGTGSSYEQYF.

This clone has just a few counts. The chain carries TRBV27 and TRBJ1-2; 7 nucleotides match TRBD1. V dropped 5 bases and J dropped 8; count of bases not matched to a gene: 5. The germline CDR1 and CDR2 sequences are MNHEY and SMNVEV (reference sequence). The CDR3 has 12 residues. The CDR3 DNA sequence: TGTGCCAGCAGTCGACAGGGTTGGGGCTACACCTTC. Residues: CASSRQGWGYTF.

The chain is built from TRBV4-3 and TRBJ2-3; 7 bases match TRBD1. The germline gives CDR1 LGHNA, CDR2 YSLEER. V shed 0 bases and J 6 bases; nucleotides not matched to a gene: 3. This CDR3 spans 14 amino acids. CDR3 in amino acids: CASSQEETGDTQYF. CDR3 in DNA: TGCGCCAGCAGCCAAGAAGAGACAGGGGATACGCAGTATTTT.

CDR3 in amino acids: CATSRDFGADYEQYF. In DNA, the CDR3 is TGTGCCACCAGCAGAGATTTTGGAGCAGACTACGAGCAGTACTTC. The rearrangement uses TRBV15 and TRBJ2-7; D not resolved. The CDR3 extends over 15 amino acids. The germline V gene encodes CDR1 LNHNV and CDR2 YYDKDF (reference sequence). Between the trimmed V and J ends, which lost 0 bases and 3 bases, there was a span of 12 bases. The full variable domain, in which reference TRBV15 and TRBJ2-7 provide the parts outside the CDR3, is DAMVIQNPRYQVTQFGKPVTLSCSQTLNHNVMYWYQQKSSQAPKLLFHYYDKDFNNEADTPDNFQSRRPNTSFCFLDIRSPGLGDTAMYLCATSRDFGADYEQYFGPGTRLTVT.

This chain joins TRBV18 and TRBJ2-7; a weak D match, TRBD1 (6 bases). Germline CDR1 reads KGHSH; CDR2 reads LQKENI. The CDR3 sequence is 19 residues long. The CDR3 coding sequence is TGTGGTGGGCCTCCGGGACATCCGGGGACAACGCATTGGTCCTACGAGCAGTACTTC. It is translated as CGGPPGHPGTTHWSYEQYF. Full variable domain (missing parts from reference TRBV18 and TRBJ2-7): NAGVMQNPRHLVRRRGQEARLRCSPMKGHSHVYWYRQLPEEGLKFMVYLQKENIIDESGMPKERFSAEFPKEGPSILRIQQVVRGDSAAYFCGGPPGHPGTTHWSYEQYFGPGTRLTVT.

V is TRBV9 and J is TRBJ2-7, with TRBD1 matching 8 bases. J was trimmed by 6 bases and V by 2 bases; bases with no gene match: 7. The germline V gene encodes CDR1 SGDLS and CDR2 YYNGEE. The CDR3 is 14 residues long. The CDR3 loop reads CASSVGQGSVEQYF. The CDR3 DNA reads TGTGCCAGCAGCGTCGGACAGGGTTCAGTCGAGCAGTACTTC.

This chain uses TRBV28 with TRBJ2-2, with 8 positions matching TRBD1. The length of the CDR3 is 13 residues. The germline V gene has CDR1 MDHEN and CDR2 SYDVKM. V shed 4 bases and J 5 bases; nucleotides not matched to a gene: 0. The CDR3: CASSWTGTGELFF. Written as DNA, the CDR3 is TGTGCCAGCAGTTGGACAGGGACCGGGGAGCTGTTTTTT.

The chain carries TRBV21-1 and TRBJ1-3; the table's TRBD1 call for D was not verified on the DNA. TRBV21-1 is noted as a pseudogene. This CDR3 contains 16 residues. CDR3 residues: CASSRWTGFSGNTIYF. CDR3 DNA: TGTGCCAGCAGCAGATGGACAGGGTTCTCTGGAAACACCATATATTTT.

The rearrangement joins TRBV7-2 to TRBJ2-7; D gene uncertain. Trimming cost V 3 bases and J 1 base, with 7 bases left between them. Germline assignment: CDR1 SGHTA and CDR2 FQGNSA. The CDR3 runs to 13 residues. The CDR3 protein is CASSFSVSYEQYF. The CDR3 coding sequence is TGTGCCAGCAGCTTCTCGGTATCCTACGAGCAGTACTTC. The full variable domain, in which reference TRBV7-2 and TRBJ2-7 provide the parts outside the CDR3, is GAGVSQSPSNKVTEKGKDVELRCDPISGHTALYWYRQSLGQGLEFLIYFQGNSAPDKSGLPSDRFSAERTGGSVSTLTIQRTQQEDSAVYLCASSFSVSYEQYFGPGTRLTVT.